This TCR beta chain derives from a study of blood T cell repertoires in COVID-19 (dated by TCRdb to 2020 to 2021). About the study as a whole: Samples covering the acute and convalescent phases of COVID-19 were provided by collaborators in the United States, Italy and Spain. The prospective study material was composed of cDNA or gDNA derived from T cells, B-cell-depleted T cells, or PBMCs. Deeply sampled blood TCRbeta repertoires from subjects exposed to, actively infected with, or recovered from COVID-19 were included in the dataset. The repertoires were released in a freely available public database meant as a resource for research on the immune response to SARS-CoV-2. Samples were obtained from the ongoing ImmuneRACE study (first 160 participants) and from 1,000 to 1,500 subjects provided by 6 global collaborators. The sample metadata nearly always contained a de-identified subject ID, COVID-19 status, age in years and sex. Where available, HLA class I and class II types were taken from metadata supplied by the sample provider and were not determined by assay-based typing.

On this clone itself: Which antigen it targets is not known. No base-level quality is on record; no much larger clone is a single base apart.

From the cysteine through the phenylalanine, the CDR3 covers 11 amino acids. This entry keeps only the CDR3 DNA: 33 bases, framed from base 1. The germline ends are 4 bases apart after V is trimmed by 6 bases and J by 3 bases. Study-wide conclusions, independent of this receptor: The quantity of clinical and demographic metadata differed by source and by participant and was supplied without curation.

TCRbeta CDR3 regions were amplified from genomic DNA by means of the immunoSEQ Assay, a bias-controlled multiplex PCR. The study's processing was this. The number of nucleated cells in each sample was estimated by amplification of reference gene primers within the assay. To quantify the absolute abundance of each unique TCRbeta CDR3 rearrangement, sequence reads were collapsed and filtered. For each sample, productive Simpson clonality was calculated by taking the square root of Simpson's diversity index across productive rearrangements. The table comes from immuneACCESS by way of TCRdb, which keeps in-frame sequences with V and J called. Part of the clones is missing from these tables; in studies checked, under half for an unresolved V gene and the rest for unknown reasons. V and J calls and clone size come straight from that table; D and trimming were deduced from the DNA. The sample yields about 330,000 clones; about 82% were counted once. The ten biggest clones cover around 7.2% of the sample.

Each collaborating institution followed its own protocols to collect whole blood in K2EDTA tubes. Collaborator samples were shipped for TCRbeta analysis as frozen whole blood, isolated PBMCs, or DNA extracted from either sample type. This TCR was recovered from a human donor in a cohort sampled during active COVID-19. Rearrangement joined TRBV12-3 or TRBV12-4 to TRBJ2-3; the D gene remains uncertain. The specimen was peripheral blood. The DNA sequence is as follows: TGTGCCAGCAGCCGTACAGATACGCAGTATTTT. This gives the protein CASSRTDTQYF.